Below are 17 T cell receptor beta chains sequenced from a single sample in a study of blood T cell repertoires in COVID-19. TCRdb keeps only in-frame clones here, not all; method: immunoSEQ multiplex PCR. The sample yields 75,000 to 95,000 clones, 88% seen once. The sample comprised peripheral blood. These receptors came from a human donor in a cohort sampled during active COVID-19.

The rearrangement uses TRBV3-1 (or the pseudogene TRBV3-2) and TRBJ2-5; 8 bases line up with TRBD2. The CDR3 totals 16 residues. Looked up from germline, CDR1 is LGHDT and CDR2 is YNNKEL (reference sequence). The V gene end was trimmed by 4 bases and the J gene end by 4 bases; junction bases not matched to a gene: 11. The CDR3, as DNA: TGTGCCAGCAGCCTATCAACGAGCGGGAGCAGAGAGACCCAGTACTTC. Encoded protein: CASSLSTSGSRETQYF.

The chain uses TRBV28 and TRBJ2-3; D is ambiguous. Germline V gene sequence: CDR1 MDHEN, CDR2 SYDVKM. This CDR3 spans 15 amino acids. Trimming stripped 4 bases from V and 0 bases from J, with 11 bases between. The CDR3 is CASSSRLGSTDTQYF. The CDR3 bases are TGTGCCAGCAGTTCCAGACTGGGTAGCACAGATACGCAGTATTTT.

The gene calls are TRBV24-1 and TRBJ2-3; D not resolved. CDR3 length equals 15 residues. Germline V lookup: CDR1 KGHDR, CDR2 SFDVKD. The ends were cut back, 2 bases at V and 2 bases at J, with 10 bases in the middle. CDR3: CATSDSTVPTDTQYF. CDR3 DNA: TGTGCCACCAGTGATTCCACAGTTCCCACAGATACGCAGTATTTT.

The chain recombines TRBV11-2 with TRBJ2-1; 8 positions match TRBD2. Germline lookup yields CDR1 SGHAT and CDR2 FQNNGV. V gave up 1 base and J gave up 10 bases; unmatched junction bases: 9. This CDR3 has 15 amino acids. This chain's CDR3 is CASSLVRGGPIEQFF. CDR3 nucleotide sequence: TGTGCCAGCAGCTTAGTACGGGGGGGCCCAATCGAGCAGTTCTTC. The complete variable domain, with remaining parts taken from reference TRBV11-2 and TRBJ2-1, reads EAGVAQSPRYKIIEKRQSVAFWCNPISGHATLYWYQQILGQGPKLLIQFQNNGVVDDSQLPKDRFSAERLKGVDSTLKIQPAKLEDSAVYLCASSLVRGGPIEQFFGPGTRLTVL.

The chain uses TRBV7-2 and TRBJ1-2, with TRBD1 matching 8 bases. CDR1 is SGHTA and CDR2 is FQGNSA in the germline V gene. The CDR3 spans 15 residues. J lost 4 bases, V lost 5 bases, and 9 bases had no gene match. In DNA, the CDR3 is TGTGCCAGCAGCGCCTCAGGGGGCAGGGGCTATGGCTACACCTTC. Translating it yields CASSASGGRGYGYTF. The whole variable domain, remainder taken from reference TRBV7-2 and TRBJ1-2, is GAGVSQSPSNKVTEKGKDVELRCDPISGHTALYWYRQSLGQGLEFLIYFQGNSAPDKSGLPSDRFSAERTGGSVSTLTIQRTQQEDSAVYLCASSASGGRGYGYTFGSGTRLTVV.

The V call is TRBV7-9, the J call TRBJ2-1; 7 positions agree with TRBD2. V lost 4 bases, J lost 6 bases, and 3 bases stayed unmatched. CDR3 size: 13 residues. CDR1 is SEHNR, CDR2 FQNEAQ, per germline (reference sequence). The CDR3 DNA reads TGTGCCAGCAGCTCGACTAGCCTCAATGAGCAGTTCTTC. Its protein product is CASSSTSLNEQFF.

V gene TRBV6-5 combines with J gene TRBJ2-3, with 7 bases matching TRBD1. The CDR3 runs to 16 residues. Germline assignment: CDR1 MNHEY and CDR2 SVGAGI. V was clipped by 4 bases and J by 5 bases; unmatched bases: 12. CDR3 amino acids: CASSSPGQRGRDTQYF. The CDR3 DNA is TGTGCCAGCAGTTCCCCGGGACAGAGGGGCAGAGATACGCAGTATTTT.

This chain joins TRBV1 and TRBJ2-3; the table's D call TRBD1 went unverified against the DNA. TRBV1 is a listed pseudogene. The length of the CDR3 is 16 residues. The CDR3 nucleotides read TGCACCAGCAGCGAATCACAGGGGTGTGGCGCAGATACGCAGTATTTT. Protein sequence: CTSSESQGCGADTQYF.

The rearrangement joins TRBV7-9 to TRBJ2-5; 8 bases map to TRBD2. Germline CDR1 is SEHNR and CDR2 is FQNEAQ (reference sequence). This CDR3 has 15 residues. V lost 1 base, J lost 5 bases, and 6 bases stayed unmatched. CDR3: CASSLVAGPAETQYF. CDR3 in DNA: TGTGCCAGCAGCTTAGTAGCGGGACCAGCGGAGACCCAGTACTTC.

V is TRBV5-6 and J is TRBJ2-2; tentative D call: TRBD1 (5 bases). The germline V gene has CDR1 SGHDT and CDR2 YYEEEE. The CDR3 consists of 16 residues. Trimming pared 5 bases from V and 7 bases from J, leaving 21 bases between. In DNA, the CDR3 is TGTGCCAGCAGGAATCTCACCACAGGTGGCCGCGGGGAGCTGTTTTTT. Its translation: CASRNLTTGGRGELFF.

This rearrangement joins TRBV2 to TRBJ2-3; the D gene is possibly TRBD2 (6 bases). This CDR3 contains 14 residues. V was pared by 10 bases and J by 6 bases, with 20 bases between. Germline lookup yields CDR1 SNHLY and CDR2 FYNNEI. CDR3 region: CATRPRGTYDTQYF. As DNA, the CDR3 is TGTGCCACCCGACCACGGGGGACCTACGATACGCAGTATTTT.

The CDR3 DNA is TGTGCCAGTAGTACAGAGACAGGGGGCTCTGGAAACACCATATATTTT. It encodes CASSTETGGSGNTIYF. The V call is TRBV19, the J call TRBJ1-3; TRBD1 matches 9 bases. The length of the CDR3 is 16 residues. From germline, CDR1 is LNHDA and CDR2 SQIVND (reference sequence). V lost 4 bases to trimming and J lost 0 bases; unmatched junction nucleotides: 4.

The chain joins TRBV27 to TRBJ2-5; tentatively, D is TRBD2 (9 bases). Trimming took 6 bases from V and 9 from J, leaving 32 bases between them. Germline-derived CDR1 and CDR2 are MNHEY and SMNVEV (reference sequence). There are 18 residues in the CDR3. The CDR3 loop is CASRQYFQGAGGPFPQYF. DNA of the CDR3: TGTGCCAGCAGACAATATTTTCAGGGGGCGGGAGGGCCCTTCCCCCAGTACTTC.

The chain employs TRBV6-5 and TRBJ1-4; possibly TRBD1 for D (6 bases). The CDR3 covers 15 residues. Trimming left V 6 bases short and J 6 bases short, with 17 bases between. Germline CDR1 is MNHEY and CDR2 is SVGAGI. The CDR3 region is CASSPTWGGHEKLFF. CDR3 in DNA: TGTGCCAGCAGCCCCACGTGGGGGGGCCATGAAAAACTGTTTTTT.

The gene calls are TRBV5-6 and TRBJ1-4; weak D call: TRBD1 (6 bases). The length of the CDR3 is 16 residues. Germline values: CDR1 SGHDT, CDR2 YYEEEE. V was trimmed by 2 bases and J by 10 bases, leaving 21 bases between them. The CDR3 reads CASSFELDRPEGKLFF. Here the CDR3 DNA reads TGTGCCAGCAGCTTCGAACTGGACAGACCAGAGGGAAAACTGTTTTTT. Together with reference TRBV5-6 and TRBJ1-4, the CDR3 gives the full variable domain: DAGVTQSPTHLIKTRGQQVTLRCSPKSGHDTVSWYQQALGQGPQFIFQYYEEEERQRGNFPDRFSGHQFPNYSSELNVNALLLGDSALYLCASSFELDRPEGKLFFGSGTQLSVL.

The chain combines TRBV7-2 with TRBJ2-1; 10 bases line up with TRBD2. The V gene end was trimmed by 5 bases and the J gene end by 6 bases; junction bases not matched to a gene: 10. CDR3 size: 16 residues. Germline V lookup: CDR1 SGHTA, CDR2 FQGNSA. The CDR3 protein is CASSLSHSGGANEQFF. CDR3 in DNA: TGTGCCAGCAGCCTTAGTCACAGCGGGGGGGCCAATGAGCAGTTCTTC.

This chain uses TRBV5-1 with TRBJ2-7; possibly TRBD2 for D (6 bases). Germline-derived CDR1 and CDR2 are SGHRS and YFSETQ. Trimming shortened V by 3 bases and J by 1 base, and 14 bases separated the two germline ends. The CDR3 sequence is 15 residues long. The CDR3 here is CASSWGDGSSYEQYF. The CDR3 DNA sequence: TGCGCCAGCAGCTGGGGGGACGGATCTTCCTACGAGCAGTACTTC.